This T cell receptor (beta chain) was sequenced in a study of T-cell memory formation after mild COVID-19. Notes on the study in general: Most CD4+ clones that shrank were in CM and EM, while CD8+ ones turned up in EMRA.

This clonotype was detected many times. Its cognate antigen is unknown. The germline V gene has CDR1 SEHNR and CDR2 FQNEAQ (reference sequence). The ends lost 4 bases at V and 7 bases at J; junction bases unmatched: 1. The CDR3 extends over 12 amino acids. One entry per CDR3 protein results from TCRdb running MiXCR on the 5' RACE reads. The sample contains about 260,000 distinct CDR3 sequences, approximately 8.4% of which appear only once. Material: PBMCs or a T cell subset sorted from them (not recorded which). The source of this sequence is a man between 18 and 29 years old who had mild COVID-19 (a few samples of this study predate the infection). Cell type and time point are not known. V gene TRBV7-9 combines with J gene TRBJ1-2; TRBD1 matches at 9 bases. As DNA, the CDR3 is TGTGCCAGCAGCTCGACAGGGGGTGGCTACACCTTC. Protein sequence: CASSSTGGGYTF. The full variable domain, with the rest looked up from reference TRBV7-9 and TRBJ1-2, is DTGVSQNPRHKITKRGQNVTFRCDPISEHNRLYWYRQTLGQGPEFLTYFQNEAQLEKSRLLSDRFSAERPKGSFSTLEIQRTEQGDSAMYLCASSSTGGGYTFGSGTRLTVV.